The clone carrying this T cell receptor (beta chain) was counted a few times. The data originate from a study of molecular identifiers for immune sequencing clone quantification. Preparation of naive CD8 libraries involved 20,000 to 1,000,000 sorted cells and 10%, 30% or 50% RNA. TCRdb recomputed calls from the PCR reads with MiXCR, one row per CDR3 protein. The sample shows about 640,000 distinct CDR3 sequences, 15% to 20% of them seen only once. The germline gives CDR1 MNHEY, CDR2 SVGEGT. The CDR3 covers 16 residues. V dropped 6 bases and J dropped 3; count of bases not matched to a gene: 14. The rearrangement links TRBV6-2 or TRBV6-3 to TRBJ2-7; 7 positions agree with TRBD1. This TCR came from a human donor in good health. Some libraries in this study had Jurkat cell RNA spiked in. Material: naive CD8+ T cells from blood, with Jurkat cell RNA spiked in. Stated subset: FACS-sorted CD8+CD4-CCR7+CD45RA+ naive T cells. The CDR3 sequence: CASRARQGPLGYEQYF. In nucleotides, the CDR3 is TGTGCCAGCAGAGCCCGACAGGGTCCCCTGGGCTACGAGCAGTACTTC.